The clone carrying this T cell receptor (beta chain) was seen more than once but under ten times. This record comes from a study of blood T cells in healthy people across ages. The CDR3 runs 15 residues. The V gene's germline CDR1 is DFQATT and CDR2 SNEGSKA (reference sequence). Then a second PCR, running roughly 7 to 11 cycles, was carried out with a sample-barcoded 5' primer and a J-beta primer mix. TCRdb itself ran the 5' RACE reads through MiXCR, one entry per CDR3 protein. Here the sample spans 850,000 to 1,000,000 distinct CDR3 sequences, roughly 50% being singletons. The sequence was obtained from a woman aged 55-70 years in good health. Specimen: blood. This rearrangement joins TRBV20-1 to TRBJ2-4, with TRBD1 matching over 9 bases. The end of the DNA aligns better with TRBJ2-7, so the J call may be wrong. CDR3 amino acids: CSAPTAGTGRYEQYF. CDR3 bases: TGCAGTGCTCCTACCGCCGGGACAGGGAGATACGAGCAGTACTTC.